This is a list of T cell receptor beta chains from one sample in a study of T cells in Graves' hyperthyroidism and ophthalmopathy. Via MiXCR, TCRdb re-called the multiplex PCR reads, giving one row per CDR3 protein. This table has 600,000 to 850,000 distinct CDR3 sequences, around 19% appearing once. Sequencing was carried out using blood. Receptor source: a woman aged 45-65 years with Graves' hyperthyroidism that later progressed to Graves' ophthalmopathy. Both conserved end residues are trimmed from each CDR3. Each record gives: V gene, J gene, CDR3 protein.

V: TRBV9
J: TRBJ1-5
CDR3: ASSVGTAFNQPQH

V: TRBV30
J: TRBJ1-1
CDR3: AWSVSERTEAF

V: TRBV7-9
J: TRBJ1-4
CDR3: ASIANLGTSEKLF

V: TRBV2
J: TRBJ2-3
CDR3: ASSDPRGVSTDTQY

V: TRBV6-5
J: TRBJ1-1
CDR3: ASSYGTGTEAF

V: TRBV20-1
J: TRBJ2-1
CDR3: SAKRASGGAPYNEQF

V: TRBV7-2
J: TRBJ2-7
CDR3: ASSPWGTAAYEQY

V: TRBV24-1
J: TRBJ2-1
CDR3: ATSDGPGWANEQF

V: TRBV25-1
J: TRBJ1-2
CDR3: ASSDSSYGYT

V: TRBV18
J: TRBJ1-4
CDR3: ASSPKYGEKLF

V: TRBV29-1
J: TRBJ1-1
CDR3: SARGGTENEAF

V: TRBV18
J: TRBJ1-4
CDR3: ASSPEVGQRNEKLF

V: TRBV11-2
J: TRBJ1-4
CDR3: ASSLVRTNEKLF

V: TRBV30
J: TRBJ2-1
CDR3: AWEEGHRQFSGQF

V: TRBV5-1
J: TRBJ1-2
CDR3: ASTDSGQGVAGYGYT

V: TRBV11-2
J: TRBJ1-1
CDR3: ASSLDRGSEAF

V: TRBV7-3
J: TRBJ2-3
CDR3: ASSPNGGGSTDTQY

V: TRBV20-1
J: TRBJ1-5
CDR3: SVDSFAGVKQPQH

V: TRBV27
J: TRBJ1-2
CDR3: ASSLRGARGSYT

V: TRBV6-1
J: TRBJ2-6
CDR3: ASKGQRVSGANVLT

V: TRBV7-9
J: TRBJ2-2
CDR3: ASIVPEGAITGELF

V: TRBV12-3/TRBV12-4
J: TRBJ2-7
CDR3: ASSSPGTGAREQY

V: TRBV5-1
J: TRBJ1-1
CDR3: ASSPRMGENTEAF

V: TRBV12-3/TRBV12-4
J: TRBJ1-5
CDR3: ASSLVGPLLHSNQPQH

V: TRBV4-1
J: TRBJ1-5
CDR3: ASSQVWDRNQPQH

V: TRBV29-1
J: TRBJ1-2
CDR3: STTGDELYYGYT

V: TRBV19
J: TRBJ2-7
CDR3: ASSFQVSSYEQY

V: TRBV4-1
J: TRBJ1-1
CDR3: ASSQEGGRGTEAF

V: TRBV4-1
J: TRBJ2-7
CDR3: ASSQKFMLRDSKEYEQY

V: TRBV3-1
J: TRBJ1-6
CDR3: ASSQVRTGDSPLH

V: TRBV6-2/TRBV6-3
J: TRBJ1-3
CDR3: ASSTPSSGNTIY

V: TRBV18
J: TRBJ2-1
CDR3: ASSPPSGIDEQF

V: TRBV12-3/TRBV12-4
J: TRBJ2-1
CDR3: ASRPRGDYNEQF

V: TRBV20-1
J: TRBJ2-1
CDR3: SASSQAPTYNEQF

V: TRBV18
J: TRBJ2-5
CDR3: ASSPTPPSQSAETQY

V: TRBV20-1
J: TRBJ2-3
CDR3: SARTGGPSTDTQY